Sequencing of this T cell receptor (beta chain) was carried out in a study of T cell repertoires in ileal Crohn's disease. Worth noting for this clone: The antigen remains undetermined.

Profiled with immunoSEQ multiplex PCR; TCRdb holds only in-frame clones, not every one. The data show around 9,000 clones, with about 80% seen just once and approximately 4.3% held by the top ten. This CDR3 contains 14 residues. The V gene lost 0 bases and the J gene lost 8 bases, with 13 bases spanning the gap. From germline, CDR1 is LGHNA and CDR2 YNFKEQ. Study outcomes and limitations: High-frequency clones were more common in sorted CD8 than CD4 cells.

The sequence came from an adult with Crohn's disease. Sequenced input: ileal tissue. The chain couples TRBV4-2 to TRBJ1-2; D remains ambiguous. DNA for the CDR3: TGTGCCAGCAGCCAAGATGAGGAGGGATGGGGCTACACCTTC. Residues: CASSQDEEGWGYTF.